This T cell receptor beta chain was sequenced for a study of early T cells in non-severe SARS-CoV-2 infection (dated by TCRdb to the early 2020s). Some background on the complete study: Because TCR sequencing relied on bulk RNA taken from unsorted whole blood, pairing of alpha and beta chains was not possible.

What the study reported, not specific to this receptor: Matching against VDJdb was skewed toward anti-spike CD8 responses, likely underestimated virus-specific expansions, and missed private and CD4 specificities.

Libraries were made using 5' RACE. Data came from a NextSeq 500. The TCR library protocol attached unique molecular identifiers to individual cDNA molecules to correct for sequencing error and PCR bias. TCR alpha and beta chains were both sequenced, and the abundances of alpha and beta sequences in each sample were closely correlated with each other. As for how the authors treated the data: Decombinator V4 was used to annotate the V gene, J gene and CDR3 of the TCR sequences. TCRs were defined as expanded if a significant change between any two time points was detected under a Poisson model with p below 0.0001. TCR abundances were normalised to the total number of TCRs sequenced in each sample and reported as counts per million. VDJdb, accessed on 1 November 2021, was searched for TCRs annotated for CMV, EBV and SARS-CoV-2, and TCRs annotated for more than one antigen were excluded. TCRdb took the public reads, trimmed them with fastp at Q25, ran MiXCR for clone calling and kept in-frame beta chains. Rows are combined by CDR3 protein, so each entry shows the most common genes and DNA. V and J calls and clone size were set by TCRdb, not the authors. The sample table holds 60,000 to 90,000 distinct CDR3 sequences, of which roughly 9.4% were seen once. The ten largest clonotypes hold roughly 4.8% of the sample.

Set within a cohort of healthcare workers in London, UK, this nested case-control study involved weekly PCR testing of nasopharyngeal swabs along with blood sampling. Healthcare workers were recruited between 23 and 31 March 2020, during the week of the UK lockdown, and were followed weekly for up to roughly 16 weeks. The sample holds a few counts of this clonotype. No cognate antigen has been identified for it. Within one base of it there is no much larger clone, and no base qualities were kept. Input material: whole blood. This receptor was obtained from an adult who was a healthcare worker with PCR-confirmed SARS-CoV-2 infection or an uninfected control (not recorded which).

The DNA sequence reads TGTGCCAGCAGCACATCAGGGGCTGGAGGATATGGCTACACCTTC. It codes for CASSTSGAGGYGYTF. The chain links TRBV28 with TRBJ1-2; the D gene is perhaps TRBD1, from 6 matching bases. CDR1 MDHEN and CDR2 SYDVKM are derived from the germline V gene. The CDR3 runs 15 residues from the cysteine to the phenylalanine. Only CDR3 DNA is held: 45 bases, read in frame from base 1. V was cut back by 6 bases and J by 5 bases, leaving a gap of 19 bases between them.